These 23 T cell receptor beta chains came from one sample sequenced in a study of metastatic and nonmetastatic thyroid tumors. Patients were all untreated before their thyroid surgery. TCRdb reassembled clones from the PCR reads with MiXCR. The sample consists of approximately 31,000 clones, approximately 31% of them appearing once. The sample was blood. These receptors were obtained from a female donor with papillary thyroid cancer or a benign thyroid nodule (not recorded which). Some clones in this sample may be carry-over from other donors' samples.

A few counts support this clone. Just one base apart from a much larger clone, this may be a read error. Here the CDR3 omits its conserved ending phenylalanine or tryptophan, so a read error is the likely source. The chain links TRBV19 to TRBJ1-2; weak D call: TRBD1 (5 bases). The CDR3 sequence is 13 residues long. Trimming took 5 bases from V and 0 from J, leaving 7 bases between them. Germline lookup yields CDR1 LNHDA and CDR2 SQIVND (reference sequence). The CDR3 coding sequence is TGTGCCAGTAGTGTGACAGCTAACTATGGCTACACCCTC. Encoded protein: CASSVTANYGYTL.

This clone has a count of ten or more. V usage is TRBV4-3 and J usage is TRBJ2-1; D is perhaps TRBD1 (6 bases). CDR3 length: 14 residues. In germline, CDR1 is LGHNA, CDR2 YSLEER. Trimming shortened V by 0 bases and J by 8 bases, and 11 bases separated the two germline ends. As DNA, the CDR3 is TGCGCCAGCAGCCAAGATATACAGGGAGATGAGCAGTTCTTC. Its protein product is CASSQDIQGDEQFF.

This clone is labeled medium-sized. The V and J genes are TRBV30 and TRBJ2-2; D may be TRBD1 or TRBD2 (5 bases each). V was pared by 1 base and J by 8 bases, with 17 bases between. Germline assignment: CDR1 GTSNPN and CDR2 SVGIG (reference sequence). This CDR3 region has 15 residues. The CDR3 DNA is TGTGCCTGGAGTGCCGGGACGGAGGACTCAGGGGAGCTGTTTTTT. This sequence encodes CAWSAGTEDSGELFF.

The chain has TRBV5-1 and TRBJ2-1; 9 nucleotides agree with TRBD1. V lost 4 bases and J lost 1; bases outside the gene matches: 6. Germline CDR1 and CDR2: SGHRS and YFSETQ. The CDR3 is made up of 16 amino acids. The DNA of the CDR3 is TGCGCCAGCAGCCCAATGGACAGGGGTTCCTACAATGAGCAGTTCTTC. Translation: CASSPMDRGSYNEQFF.

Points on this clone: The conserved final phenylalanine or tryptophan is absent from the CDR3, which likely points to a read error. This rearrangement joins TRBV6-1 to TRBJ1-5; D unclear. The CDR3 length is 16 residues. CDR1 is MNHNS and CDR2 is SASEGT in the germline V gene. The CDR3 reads CTSSERPRDSNQPQHL. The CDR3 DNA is TGTACCAGCAGTGAGCGACCCCGCGATAGCAATCAGCCCCAGCATTTA.

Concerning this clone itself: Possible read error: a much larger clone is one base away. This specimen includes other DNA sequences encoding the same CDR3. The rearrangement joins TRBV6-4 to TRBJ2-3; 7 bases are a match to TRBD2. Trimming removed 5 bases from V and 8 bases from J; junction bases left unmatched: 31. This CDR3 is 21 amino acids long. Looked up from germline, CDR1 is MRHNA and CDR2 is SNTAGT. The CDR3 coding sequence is TGTGCCAGCAGTCCCCCATTTAGGGGAGGGCCGCGGTTACCCCGGCTAGGTACGCAGTATTTT. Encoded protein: CASSPPFRGGPRLPRLGTQYF.

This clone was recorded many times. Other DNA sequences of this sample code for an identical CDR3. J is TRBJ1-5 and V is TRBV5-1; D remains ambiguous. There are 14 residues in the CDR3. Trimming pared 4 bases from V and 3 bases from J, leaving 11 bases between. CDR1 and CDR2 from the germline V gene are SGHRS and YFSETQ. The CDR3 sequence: CASSRGSDNQPQHF. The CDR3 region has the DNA TGCGCCAGCAGCCGCGGTTCTGACAATCAGCCCCAGCATTTT.

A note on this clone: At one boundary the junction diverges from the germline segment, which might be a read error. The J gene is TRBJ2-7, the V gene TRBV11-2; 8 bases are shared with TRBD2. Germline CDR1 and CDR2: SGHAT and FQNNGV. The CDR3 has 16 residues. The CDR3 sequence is CASSLRESGSCYEQDF. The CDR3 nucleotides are TGTGCCAGCAGCTTAAGGGAGAGCGGGAGCTGCTACGAGCAGGACTTC.

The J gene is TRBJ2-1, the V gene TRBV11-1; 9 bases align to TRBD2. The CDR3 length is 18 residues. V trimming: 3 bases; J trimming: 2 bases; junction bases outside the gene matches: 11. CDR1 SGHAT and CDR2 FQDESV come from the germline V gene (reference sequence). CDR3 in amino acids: CASSLSLAGVRAYNEQFF. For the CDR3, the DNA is TGTGCCAGCAGCTTGAGTTTAGCGGGAGTTAGGGCCTACAATGAGCAGTTCTTC. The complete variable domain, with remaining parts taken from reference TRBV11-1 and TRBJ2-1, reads EAEVAQSPRYKITEKSQAVAFWCDPISGHATLYWYRQILGQGPELLVQFQDESVVDDSQLPKDRFSAERLKGVDSTLKIQPAELGDSAMYLCASSLSLAGVRAYNEQFFGPGTRLTVL.

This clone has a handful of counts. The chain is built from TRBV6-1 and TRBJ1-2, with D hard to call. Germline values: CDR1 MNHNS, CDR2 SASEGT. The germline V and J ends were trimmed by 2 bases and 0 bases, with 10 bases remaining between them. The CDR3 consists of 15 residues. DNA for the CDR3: TGTGCCAGCAGTGAATACAGCGCTACTAACTATGGCTACACCTTC. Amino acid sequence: CASSEYSATNYGYTF.

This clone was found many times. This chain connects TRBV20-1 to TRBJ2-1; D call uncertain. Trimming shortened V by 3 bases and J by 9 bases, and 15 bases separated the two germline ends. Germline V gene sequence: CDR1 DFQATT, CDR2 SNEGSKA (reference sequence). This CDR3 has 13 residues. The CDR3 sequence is CSARVGTLGEQFF. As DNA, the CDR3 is TGCAGTGCTAGGGTCGGCACACTCGGTGAGCAGTTCTTC.

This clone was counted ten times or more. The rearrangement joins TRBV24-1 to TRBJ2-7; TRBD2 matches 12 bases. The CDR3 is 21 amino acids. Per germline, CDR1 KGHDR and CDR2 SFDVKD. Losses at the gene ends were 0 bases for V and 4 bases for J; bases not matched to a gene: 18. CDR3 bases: TGTGCCACCAGTGATTTGCCCCTAGCGGGAGGGAAACCTTTGTCTCCGTACGAGCAGTACTTC. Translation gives CATSDLPLAGGKPLSPYEQYF.

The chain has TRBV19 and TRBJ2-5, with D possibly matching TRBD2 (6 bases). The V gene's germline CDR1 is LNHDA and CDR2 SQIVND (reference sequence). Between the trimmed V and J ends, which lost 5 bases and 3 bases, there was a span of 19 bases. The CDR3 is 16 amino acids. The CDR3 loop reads CASSLRGRRSEETQYF. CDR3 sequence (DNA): TGTGCCAGTAGTCTGCGGGGCCGGAGGTCCGAAGAGACCCAGTACTTC. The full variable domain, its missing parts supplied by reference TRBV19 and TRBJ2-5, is DGGITQSPKYLFRKEGQNVTLSCEQNLNHDAMYWYRQDPGQGLRLIYYSQIVNDFQKGDIAEGYSVSREKKESFPLTVTSAQKNPTAFYLCASSLRGRRSEETQYFGPGTRLLVL.

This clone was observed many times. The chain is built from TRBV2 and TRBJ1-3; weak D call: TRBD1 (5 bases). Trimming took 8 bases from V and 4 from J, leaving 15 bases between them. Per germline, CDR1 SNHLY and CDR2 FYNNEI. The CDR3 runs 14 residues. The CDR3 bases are TGTGCCAGCCGTGGCCCAGGGTTCGGAAACACCATATATTTT. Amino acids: CASRGPGFGNTIYF.

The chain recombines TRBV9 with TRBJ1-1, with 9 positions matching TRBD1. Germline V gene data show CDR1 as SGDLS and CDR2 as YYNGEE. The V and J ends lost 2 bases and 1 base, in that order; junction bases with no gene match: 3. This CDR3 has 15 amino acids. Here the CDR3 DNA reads TGTGCCAGCAGCGTTAAGGGACAGGGGAACACTGAAGCTTTCTTT. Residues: CASSVKGQGNTEAFF.

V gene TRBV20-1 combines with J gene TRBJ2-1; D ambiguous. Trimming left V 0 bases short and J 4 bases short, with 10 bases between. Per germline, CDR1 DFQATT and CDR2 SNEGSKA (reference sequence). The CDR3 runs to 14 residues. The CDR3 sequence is CSARDWRNYNEQFF. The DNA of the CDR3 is TGCAGTGCTAGAGATTGGCGAAATTACAATGAGCAGTTCTTC.

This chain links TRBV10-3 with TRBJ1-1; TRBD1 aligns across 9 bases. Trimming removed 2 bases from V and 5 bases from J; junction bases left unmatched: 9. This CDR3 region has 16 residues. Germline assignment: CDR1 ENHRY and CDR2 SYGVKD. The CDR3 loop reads CAISEGAGQGGTEAFF. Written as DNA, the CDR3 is TGTGCCATCAGTGAGGGCGCGGGACAGGGCGGGACTGAAGCTTTCTTT.

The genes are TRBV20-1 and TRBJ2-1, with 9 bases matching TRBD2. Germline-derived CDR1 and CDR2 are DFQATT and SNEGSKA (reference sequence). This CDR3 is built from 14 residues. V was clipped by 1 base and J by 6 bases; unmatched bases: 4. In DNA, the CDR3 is TGCAGTGCTAGAGGTGGCGGGAGGGCCAATGAGCAGTTCTTC. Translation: CSARGGGRANEQFF.

The CDR3 DNA reads as TGCGCCAGCAGCGCTGGGACTACCTCCTACAATGAGCAGTTCTTC. Amino acid sequence: CASSAGTTSYNEQFF. The V and J genes are TRBV4-3 and TRBJ2-1; TRBD2 agrees at 7 bases. The CDR3 consists of 15 residues. The germline gives CDR1 LGHNA, CDR2 YSLEER. V shed 5 bases, J shed 0 bases, and the junction held 4 bases outside the gene matches.

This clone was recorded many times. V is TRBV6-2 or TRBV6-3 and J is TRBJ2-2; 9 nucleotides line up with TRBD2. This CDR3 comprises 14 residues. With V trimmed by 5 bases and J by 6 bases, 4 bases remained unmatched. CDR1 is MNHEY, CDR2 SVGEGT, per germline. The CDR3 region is CASSEAGGAGELFF. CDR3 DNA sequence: TGTGCCAGCAGTGAGGCGGGAGGGGCCGGGGAGCTGTTTTTT.

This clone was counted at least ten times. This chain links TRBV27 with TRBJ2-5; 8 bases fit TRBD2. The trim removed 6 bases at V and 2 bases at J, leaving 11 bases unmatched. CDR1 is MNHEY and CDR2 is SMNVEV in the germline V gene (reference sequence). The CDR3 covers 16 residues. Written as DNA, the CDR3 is TGTGCCAGCAGCTCAGGAACGAGCGGGGGACAAGAGACCCAGTACTTC. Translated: CASSSGTSGGQETQYF.

CDR3 DNA sequence: TGTGCCAGTAGGAACAGGGGCGCGAACACTGAAGCTTTCTTT. Translated, it gives CASRNRGANTEAFF. The chain combines TRBV19 with TRBJ1-1; 7 bases align to TRBD1. The V gene's germline CDR1 is LNHDA and CDR2 SQIVND (reference sequence). This CDR3 is 14 amino acids long. J was trimmed by 1 base and V by 6 bases; bases with no gene match: 5. The entire variable domain, with the rest obtained from reference TRBV19 and TRBJ1-1, is as follows: DGGITQSPKYLFRKEGQNVTLSCEQNLNHDAMYWYRQDPGQGLRLIYYSQIVNDFQKGDIAEGYSVSREKKESFPLTVTSAQKNPTAFYLCASRNRGANTEAFFGQGTRLTVV.

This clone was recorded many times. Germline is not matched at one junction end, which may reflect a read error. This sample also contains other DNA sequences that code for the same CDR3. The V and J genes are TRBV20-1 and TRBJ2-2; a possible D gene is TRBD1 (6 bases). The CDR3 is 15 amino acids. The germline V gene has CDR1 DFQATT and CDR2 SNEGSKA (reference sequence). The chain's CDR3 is CSASAQGSDTGELFF. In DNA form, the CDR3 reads TGCAGCGCTAGTGCACAGGGTAGTGACACCGGGGAGCTGTTTTTT.